This TCR beta chain stems from a study of OX40 agonist ivuxolimab in advanced cancers. For the study at large: Patients were dosed with the agonistic anti-OX40 (CD134) antibody ivuxolimab. Previous treatment with anti-PD-1, anti-PD-L1 or anti-CTLA-4 therapy was allowed; 40% had received some.

As to this clone: What it binds is unknown.

Study outcomes and limitations: CD4+ and CD8+ blood T cells expanded clonally by week 6 at 0.1 to 3.0 mg/kg. Partial responders receiving 0.1-3.0 mg/kg showed among the lowest clonal expansion.

V was clipped by 4 bases and J by 2 bases; unmatched bases: 14. Germline CDR1 and CDR2: SEHNR and FQNEAQ (reference sequence). CDR3 length: 18 amino acids. Libraries were prepared by immunoSEQ multiplex PCR; TCRdb keeps only in-frame clonotypes and omits some of them. The sample has tens of thousands of clones; 85% are singletons. The genes are TRBV7-9 and TRBJ2-3, with 8 positions matching TRBD1. Sequenced here: CD4+ or CD8+ T cells sorted from blood, sampled in a trial of the OX40 agonist ivuxolimab. The receptor's source is an adult with an advanced solid tumor such as melanoma, head and neck, liver or kidney cancer. This CDR3 reads CASSSPLDGTGYTDTQYF. For the CDR3, the DNA is TGTGCCAGCAGCTCCCCCCTAGATGGGACAGGATACACAGATACGCAGTATTTT. The whole variable domain, remainder taken from reference TRBV7-9 and TRBJ2-3, is DTGVSQNPRHKITKRGQNVTFRCDPISEHNRLYWYRQTLGQGPEFLTYFQNEAQLEKSRLLSDRFSAERPKGSFSTLEIQRTEQGDSAMYLCASSSPLDGTGYTDTQYFGPGTRLTVL.